The 4 T cell receptor beta chains given below trace back to one sample, sequenced in a study of blood T cell repertoires in COVID-19. TCRdb's table, derived via immunoSEQ multiplex PCR, lists solely in-frame clones and lacks some. This table has approximately 200,000 clones, roughly 85% appearing once. Sequenced input: peripheral blood. The receptors shown here come from a middle-aged man with acute or convalescent COVID-19.

The rearrangement joins TRBV4-2 to TRBJ1-1, with D tentatively TRBD1 (6 bases). CDR1 is LGHNA, CDR2 YNFKEQ, per germline. The V gene lost 0 bases and the J gene lost 9 bases, with 8 bases spanning the gap. The CDR3 consists of 12 residues. The DNA of the CDR3 is TGTGCCAGCAGCCAAGATGGGGACAAAGCTTTCTTT. This encodes CASSQDGDKAFF.

This CDR3 reads CACTTDRETEAFF. DNA for the CDR3: TGTGCCTGCACGACAGACAGGGAGACTGAAGCTTTCTTT. The chain combines TRBV30 with TRBJ1-1, with TRBD1 identical over 7 bases. Germline V gene lookup returns CDR1 GTSNPN and CDR2 SVGIG (reference sequence). V lost 6 bases, J lost 5 bases, and 9 bases stayed unmatched. The CDR3 consists of 13 residues.

This clone showed up just once. The chain has TRBV2 and TRBJ2-7; 8 bases agree with TRBD1. V lost 6 bases, J lost 5 bases, and 6 bases stayed unmatched. Germline V gene lookup returns CDR1 SNHLY and CDR2 FYNNEI. This CDR3 region has 13 residues. The CDR3, as DNA: TGTGCCAGCAGGTGGACAGGGAACAACGAGCAGTACTTC. Protein product: CASRWTGNNEQYF.

The J gene is TRBJ2-1, the V gene TRBV5-6, with 11 bases aligning to TRBD2. The V and J ends lost 4 bases and 9 bases, in that order; junction bases with no gene match: 3. Germline-derived CDR1 and CDR2 are SGHDT and YYEEEE. The CDR3 totals 13 residues. The CDR3 loop reads CASSTSGGGEQFF. CDR3 DNA sequence: TGTGCCAGCAGCACTAGCGGGGGCGGTGAGCAGTTCTTC. Combining the CDR3 with reference TRBV5-6 and TRBJ2-1 gives the whole variable domain DAGVTQSPTHLIKTRGQQVTLRCSPKSGHDTVSWYQQALGQGPQFIFQYYEEEERQRGNFPDRFSGHQFPNYSSELNVNALLLGDSALYLCASSTSGGGEQFFGPGTRLTVL.